The entry below gives a single T cell receptor (beta chain) sequence along with its context. This entry belongs to a study of shared clonotypes between healthy human individuals. The protocol was immunoSEQ multiplex PCR, while the TCRdb copy is restricted to in-frame clones and leaves out a portion. The sample lists about 490,000 clones; 70% to 80% were seen once. The receptor was isolated from a woman aged 40 to 50 in good health. Some clones in this sample may be carry-over from other donors' samples. The sequencing input was PBMCs.

The CDR3 coding sequence is TGTGCCAGCAGCCGTTTCATACTAGCGGGAGTTGGCACAGATACGCAGTATTTT. Its protein is CASSRFILAGVGTDTQYF. The chain is built from TRBV4-2 and TRBJ2-3; TRBD2 matches at 11 bases. J lost 1 base, V lost 4 bases, and 10 bases had no gene match. The CDR3 has 18 residues. From germline, CDR1 is LGHNA and CDR2 YNFKEQ.